This T cell receptor beta chain was captured in a study of identical twins. Study results and limitations: Clonotypes of the beta chain that were abundant in cord blood carried fewer insertions (memory repertoires showed none). Zero-insertion analyses could be partly confounded by invariant MAIT and iNKT cells.

TCRdb redid the calling of the 5' RACE reads with MiXCR, one entry per CDR3 protein. This sample has over 500,000 distinct CDR3 sequences, with about 20% found just once. This clonotype was observed a handful of times. The antigen is undetermined. Germline V gene data show CDR1 as SEHNR and CDR2 as FQNEAQ (reference sequence). CDR3 length: 13 residues. The V and J ends lost 5 bases and 7 bases, in that order; junction bases with no gene match: 4. These same data were also listed under a study on T cells expressing NK-cell markers.

The sequence came from a woman aged 18-29 years in good health. This rearrangement joins TRBV7-9 to TRBJ2-5, with 10 nucleotides matching TRBD1. The sequencing sample was made of CD4+ T cells sorted from blood. The CDR3 nucleotides read TGTGCCAGCAGCACCGGGACAGGGGTGACCCAGTACTTC. Protein sequence: CASSTGTGVTQYF.